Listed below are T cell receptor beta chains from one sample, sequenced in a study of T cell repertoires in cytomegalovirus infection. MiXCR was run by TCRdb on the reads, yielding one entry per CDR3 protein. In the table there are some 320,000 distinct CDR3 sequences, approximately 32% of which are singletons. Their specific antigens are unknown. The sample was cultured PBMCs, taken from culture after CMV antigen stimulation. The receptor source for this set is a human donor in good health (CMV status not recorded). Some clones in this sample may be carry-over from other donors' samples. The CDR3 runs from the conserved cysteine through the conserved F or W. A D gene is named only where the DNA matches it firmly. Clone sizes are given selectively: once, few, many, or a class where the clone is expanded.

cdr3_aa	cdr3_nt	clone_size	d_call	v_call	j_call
CASSLGTRTITYEQYF	TGTGCCAGCAGCTTGGGGACTAGAACGATCACCTACGAGCAGTACTTC	-	TRBD2	TRBV7-9	TRBJ2-7
CASSPRTGGQGSPLHF	TGTGCCAGCAGCCCTCGGACAGGGGGCCAGGGTTCACCCCTCCACTTT	-	TRBD1	TRBV5-6	TRBJ1-6
CASSSGRTGNTIYF	TGTGCCAGCAGCTCGGGACGAACTGGAAACACCATATATTTT	-	-	TRBV14	TRBJ1-3
CASTVDRGTYEQYF	TGTGCCAGCACCGTAGACAGGGGGACCTACGAGCAGTACTTC	-	TRBD1	TRBV2	TRBJ2-7
CASLDRGGIRRYGYTF	TGTGCCAGCCTGGACAGGGGCGGTATTCGTCGCTATGGCTACACCTTC	-	TRBD1	TRBV19	TRBJ1-2
CASSRKGTAYGDEKLFF	TGTGCCAGCAGCCGCAAGGGGACAGCCTACGGGGATGAAAAACTGTTTTTT	-	TRBD1	TRBV5-4	TRBJ1-4
CASSSTLGGYMNTEAFF	TGTGCCAGCAGCTCTACGTTAGGTGGCTACATGAACACTGAAGCTTTCTTT	-	-	TRBV7-3	TRBJ1-1
CASSWDGRPQHF	TGTGCCAGCAGCTGGGACGGCCGGCCCCAGCATTTT	-	-	TRBV7-2	TRBJ1-5
CASSLAPRGRAFF	TGTGCCAGCAGCTTAGCGCCGAGGGGGCGAGCTTTCTTT	few	TRBD1	TRBV7-2	TRBJ1-1
CASSASGTVAEKLFF	TGTGCCAGCAGCGCTTCCGGGACAGTGGCTGAAAAACTGTTTTTT	-	TRBD1	TRBV7-6	TRBJ1-4
CASADSENEKLFF	TGTGCCAGCGCGGACAGTGAGAATGAAAAACTGTTTTTT	few	-	TRBV6-1	TRBJ1-4
CAWSGQTYGELFF	TGTGCCTGGAGTGGACAGACTTACGGGGAGCTGTTTTTT	-	-	TRBV30	TRBJ2-2
CASSLAGQTGELFF	TGTGCCAGCAGCTTGGCGGGACAAACCGGGGAGCTGTTTTTT	many	-	TRBV7-8	TRBJ2-2
CASSLLASSYEQYF	TGTGCCAGCAGTCTTCTGGCGAGCTCCTACGAGCAGTACTTC	-	-	TRBV27	TRBJ2-7
CASSAGGGNSPLHF	TGTGCCAGCAGCGCGGGAGGGGGCAATTCACCCCTCCACTTT	few	TRBD1	TRBV7-6	TRBJ1-6
CASGLREETDTQYF	TGTGCTAGTGGATTACGGGAGGAAACAGATACGCAGTATTTT	few	TRBD2	TRBV12-5	TRBJ2-3
CASTNRQGVAEAFF	TGTGCCAGCACCAATCGACAGGGGGTGGCTGAAGCTTTCTTT	-	TRBD1	TRBV12-3/TRBV12-4	TRBJ1-1
CASSQERDRLTDTQYF	TGCGCCAGCAGCCAAGAGCGGGACAGGTTGACAGATACGCAGTATTTT	few	TRBD1	TRBV4-1	TRBJ2-3
CAWSGSGLAGGEQFF	TGTGCCTGGAGTGGATCGGGACTAGCGGGAGGTGAGCAGTTCTTC	many	TRBD2	TRBV30	TRBJ2-1
CASSKRENTEAFF	TGTGCCAGCAGCAAAAGGGAAAATACTGAAGCTTTCTTT	few	-	TRBV11-2	TRBJ1-1
CASSLGLRTGSPLHF	TGTGCCAGCAGTTTAGGCCTTAGGACTGGTTCACCCCTCCACTTT	few	-	TRBV28	TRBJ1-6
CASSFLGGQETQYF	TGTGCCAGCAGTTTTTTGGGGGGGCAAGAGACCCAGTACTTC	-	TRBD2	TRBV28	TRBJ2-5
CASSLQPDRGNTIYF	TGTGCCAGCAGCCTCCAACCGGACAGGGGAAACACCATATATTTT	few	TRBD1	TRBV9	TRBJ1-3
CAISEGTGANNQPQHF	TGTGCCATCAGTGAGGGGACAGGGGCGAACAATCAGCCCCAGCATTTT	-	TRBD1	TRBV10-3	TRBJ1-5
CASRAGTRETQYF	TGTGCCAGCAGGGCCGGGACTAGAGAGACCCAGTACTTC	few	TRBD2	TRBV12-3/TRBV12-4	TRBJ2-5
CASSFNGAPLDQPQHF	TGTGCCAGCAGTTTTAACGGGGCCCCGTTAGATCAGCCCCAGCATTTT	-	-	TRBV28	TRBJ1-5
CASSRTGGVYEQYF	TGTGCCAGCAGCCGGACGGGGGGTGTCTACGAGCAGTACTTC	few	TRBD2	TRBV7-6	TRBJ2-7
CASLQLQETQYF	TGTGCCAGCCTACAGCTTCAAGAGACCCAGTACTTC	few	-	TRBV2	TRBJ2-5
CASSPRRGEIGSYNEQFF	TGTGCCAGCAGCCCGCGCCGAGGGGAGATAGGCTCCTACAATGAGCAGTTCTTC	-	-	TRBV7-4	TRBJ2-1
CASSLGGPQGIQYF	TGCGCCAGCAGCTTGGGAGGACCGCAAGGCATTCAGTACTTC	few	-	TRBV5-1	TRBJ2-4
CASSLRGRGMETQYF	TGTGCCAGCAGTCTTCGGGGACGGGGCATGGAGACCCAGTACTTC	few	-	TRBV12-3/TRBV12-4	TRBJ2-5
CASSSVGGSNTEAFF	TGTGCCAGCAGTTCAGTGGGGGGCTCGAACACTGAAGCTTTCTTT	-	-	TRBV12-3/TRBV12-4	TRBJ1-1
CASSSPAVSYEQYF	TGTGCCAGTAGTTCCCCAGCGGTCTCCTACGAGCAGTACTTC	few	-	TRBV19	TRBJ2-7
CSAVDRRRAFTDTQYF	TGCAGTGCTGTAGACAGGCGAAGAGCATTCACAGATACGCAGTATTTT	many	-	TRBV20-1	TRBJ2-3
CASSTGLAGSTDTQYF	TGTGCCAGCAGCACGGGACTAGCGGGGAGCACAGATACGCAGTATTTT	many	TRBD2	TRBV9	TRBJ2-3
CSAEGQGAREQYF	TGCAGCGCCGAGGGACAGGGGGCTCGCGAGCAGTACTTC	few	TRBD1	TRBV29-1	TRBJ2-7
CASSQFKGGGSTNEKLFF	TGCGCCAGCAGTCAATTTAAGGGAGGAGGGTCAACTAATGAAAAACTGTTTTTT	few	-	TRBV23-1	TRBJ1-4
CASGAGLAQHF	TGTGCCAGCGGAGCGGGTTTGGCCCAGCATTTT	-	-	TRBV12-3/TRBV12-4	TRBJ1-5
CASSYRGQWSSGNTIYF	TGTGCCAGCAGTTACAGGGGACAGTGGAGCTCTGGAAACACCATATATTTT	many	TRBD1	TRBV6-5	TRBJ1-3
CASSFPFGGYEQYF	TGTGCCAGCAGTTTCCCATTTGGGGGGTACGAGCAGTACTTC	-	-	TRBV28	TRBJ2-7
CASSQGQRRETQYF	TGTGCCAGCAGCCAGGGACAGCGTCGGGAGACCCAGTACTTC	-	TRBD1	TRBV3-1	TRBJ2-5
CASSLAGYASNQPQHF	TGTGCCAGCAGCTTAGCGGGCTACGCTAGCAATCAGCCCCAGCATTTT	few	-	TRBV7-2	TRBJ1-5
CASSLGPSGNQETQYF	TGTGCCAGCAGCTTGGGTCCTAGCGGGAATCAAGAGACCCAGTACTTC	-	TRBD2	TRBV5-6	TRBJ2-5
CASSGRRGPGELFF	TGTGCCAGCAGTGGGCGAAGGGGACCCGGGGAGCTGTTTTTT	few	-	TRBV6-5	TRBJ2-2